This T cell receptor beta chain is drawn from a study of blood T cell repertoires in COVID-19. In the original workflow: Estimates of nucleated cell counts were drawn from the amplification of reference gene primers. Generated by immunoSEQ multiplex PCR, the TCRdb table keeps only in-frame clones and is missing some. D and trimming come from the DNA, and the V and J calls and clone size come from that table. The sample holds 320,000 or so clones, 75% to 90% seen once. CDR1 and CDR2 (germline): SGHTA, FQGNSA. The CDR3 runs to 15 residues. V lost 1 base, J lost 6 bases, and 6 bases stayed unmatched. Recovered participants had two consecutive negative NP/OP PCR tests, healthcare professional clearance, or symptom resolution.

This chain uses TRBV7-2 with TRBJ1-5; 7 bases align to TRBD1. The sequence was obtained from a man in his sixties who had recovered from COVID-19. Sequencing used PBMCs or T cells enriched from blood (not recorded which). Here the CDR3 DNA reads TGTGCCAGCAGCTTAGAGGGGGCGATCCGTCAGCCCCAGCATTTT. Amino acids: CASSLEGAIRQPQHF.